This entry describes one T cell receptor (beta chain). TCRdb's table, derived via immunoSEQ multiplex PCR, lists solely in-frame clones and lacks some. The table lists some 110,000 clones, roughly nine tenths of them singletons, with 4.5% to 6% in the top ten. The entry originates in a study of blood T cell repertoires in COVID-19. The CDR3 contains 11 residues. In germline, CDR1 is SQVTM, CDR2 ANQGSEA. Trimming shortened V by 6 bases and J by 6 bases, and 11 bases separated the two germline ends. This TCR derives from a human donor in a cohort sampled during active COVID-19. Sequenced: peripheral blood. V usage is TRBV29-1 and J usage is TRBJ1-2; no clear D gene. The CDR3 DNA is TGCAGCGTGAGAGGGAAGGATGGCTACACCTTC. This encodes CSVRGKDGYTF. The whole variable domain, filled in from reference TRBV29-1 and TRBJ1-2, reads SAVISQKPSRDICQRGTSLTIQCQVDSQVTMMFWYRQQPGQSLTLIATANQGSEATYESGFVIDKFPISRPNLTFSTLTVSNMSPEDSSIYLCSVRGKDGYTFGSGTRLTVV.